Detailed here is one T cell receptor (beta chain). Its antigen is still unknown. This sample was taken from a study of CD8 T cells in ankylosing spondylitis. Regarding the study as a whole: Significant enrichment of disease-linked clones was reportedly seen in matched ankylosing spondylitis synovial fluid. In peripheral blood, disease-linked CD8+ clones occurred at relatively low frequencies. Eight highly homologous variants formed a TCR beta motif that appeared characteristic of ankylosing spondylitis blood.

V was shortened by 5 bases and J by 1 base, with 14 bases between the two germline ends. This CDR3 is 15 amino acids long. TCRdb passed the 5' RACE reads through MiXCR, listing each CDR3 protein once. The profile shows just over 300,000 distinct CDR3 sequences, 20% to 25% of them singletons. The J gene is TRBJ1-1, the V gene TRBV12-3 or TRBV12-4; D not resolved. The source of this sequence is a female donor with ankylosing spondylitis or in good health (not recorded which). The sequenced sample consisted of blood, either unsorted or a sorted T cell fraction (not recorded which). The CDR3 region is CASSPTRGTNTEAFF. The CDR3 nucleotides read TGTGCCAGCAGTCCGACGCGGGGTACGAACACTGAAGCTTTCTTT.